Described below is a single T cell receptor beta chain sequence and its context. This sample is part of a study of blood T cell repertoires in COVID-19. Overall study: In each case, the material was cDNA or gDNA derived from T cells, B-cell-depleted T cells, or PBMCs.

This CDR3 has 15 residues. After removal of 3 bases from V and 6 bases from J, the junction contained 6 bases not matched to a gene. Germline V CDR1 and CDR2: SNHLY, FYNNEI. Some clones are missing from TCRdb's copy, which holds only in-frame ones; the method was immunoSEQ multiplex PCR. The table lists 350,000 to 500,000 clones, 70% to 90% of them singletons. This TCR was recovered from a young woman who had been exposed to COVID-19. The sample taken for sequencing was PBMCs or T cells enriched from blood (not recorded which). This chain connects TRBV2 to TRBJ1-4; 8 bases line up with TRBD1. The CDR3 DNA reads TGTGCCAGCAGTGATAGTGACAGGGGTGATGAAAAACTGTTTTTT. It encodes CASSDSDRGDEKLFF.